These 3 T cell receptor beta chains were all obtained from the same sample, sequenced in a study of shared T cell receptors in the human thymus. Assay: immunoSEQ multiplex PCR; the TCRdb copy retains only in-frame clones and omits some. The data show hundreds of thousands of clones, roughly 90% seen once. These data also formed part of another study, on human thymus T cells.

The sample taken for sequencing was thymocytes. The receptors stem from a boy less than two years old with a congenital heart defect.

The chain recombines TRBV28 with TRBJ2-3, with TRBD2 identical over 12 bases. This CDR3 is 17 amino acids long. The germline gives CDR1 MDHEN, CDR2 SYDVKM. After removal of 4 bases from V and 10 bases from J, the junction contained 15 bases not matched to a gene. The CDR3 loop is CASSSPRLAGDNQPQYF. The CDR3 bases are TGTGCCAGCAGTTCCCCCCGACTAGCGGGAGACAACCAACCGCAGTATTTT.

Only a few counts were recorded for this clone. The chain carries TRBV28 and TRBJ2-7; D call uncertain. The CDR3 totals 14 residues. The germline V gene encodes CDR1 MDHEN and CDR2 SYDVKM. V was trimmed by 3 bases and J by 0 bases, leaving 9 bases between them. CDR3 amino acids: CASSLGTSSYEQYF. The CDR3 coding sequence is TGTGCCAGCAGTTTGGGCACGAGCTCCTACGAGCAGTACTTC.

The chain joins TRBV4-1 to TRBJ2-1, with 12 bases identical to TRBD2. The V gene's germline CDR1 is MGHRA and CDR2 YSYEKL. Trimming removed 4 bases from V and 8 bases from J; junction bases left unmatched: 6. The CDR3 sequence is 15 residues long. The CDR3 reads CASSPPSGRAYEQFF. The CDR3 nucleotides read TGCGCCAGCAGCCCCCCTAGCGGGAGGGCCTATGAGCAGTTCTTC.